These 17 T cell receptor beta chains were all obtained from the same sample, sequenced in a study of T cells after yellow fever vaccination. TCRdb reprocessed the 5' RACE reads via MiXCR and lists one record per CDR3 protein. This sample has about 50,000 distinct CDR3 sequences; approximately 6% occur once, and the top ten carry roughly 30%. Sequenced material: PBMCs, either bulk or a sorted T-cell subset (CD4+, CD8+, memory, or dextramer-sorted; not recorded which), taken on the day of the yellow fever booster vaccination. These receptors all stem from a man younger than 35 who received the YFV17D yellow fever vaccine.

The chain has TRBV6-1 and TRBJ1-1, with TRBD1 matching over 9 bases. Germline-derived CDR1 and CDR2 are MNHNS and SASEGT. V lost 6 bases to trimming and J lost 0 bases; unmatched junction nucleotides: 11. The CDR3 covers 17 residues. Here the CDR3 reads CASRLSRQGGMNTEAFF. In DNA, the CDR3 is TGTGCCAGCAGGCTCTCCCGACAGGGGGGGATGAACACTGAAGCTTTCTTT.

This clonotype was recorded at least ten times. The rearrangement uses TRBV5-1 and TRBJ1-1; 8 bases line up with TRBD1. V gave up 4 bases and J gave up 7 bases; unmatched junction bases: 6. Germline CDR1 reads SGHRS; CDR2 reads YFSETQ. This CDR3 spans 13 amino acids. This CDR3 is CASSRQGQVEAFF. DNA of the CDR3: TGCGCCAGCAGCCGACAGGGGCAAGTTGAAGCTTTCTTT.

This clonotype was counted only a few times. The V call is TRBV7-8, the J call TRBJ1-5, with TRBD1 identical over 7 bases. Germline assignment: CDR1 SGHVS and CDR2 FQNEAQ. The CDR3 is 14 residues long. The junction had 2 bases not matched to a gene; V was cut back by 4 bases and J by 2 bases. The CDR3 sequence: CASSYGQGNQPQHF. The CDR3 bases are TGTGCCAGCAGCTATGGACAGGGCAATCAGCCCCAGCATTTT. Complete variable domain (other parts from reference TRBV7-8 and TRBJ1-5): GAGVSQSPRYKVAKRGQDVALRCDPISGHVSLFWYQQALGQGPEFLTYFQNEAQLDKSGLPSDRFFAERPEGSVSTLKIQRTQQEDSAVYLCASSYGQGNQPQHFGDGTRLSIL.

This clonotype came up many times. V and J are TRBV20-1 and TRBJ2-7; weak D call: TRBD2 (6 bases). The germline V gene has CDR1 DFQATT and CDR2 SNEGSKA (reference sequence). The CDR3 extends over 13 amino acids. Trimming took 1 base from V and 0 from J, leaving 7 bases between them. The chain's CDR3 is CSARGDFSYEQYF. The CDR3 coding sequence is TGCAGTGCTAGAGGGGACTTCTCCTACGAGCAGTACTTC.

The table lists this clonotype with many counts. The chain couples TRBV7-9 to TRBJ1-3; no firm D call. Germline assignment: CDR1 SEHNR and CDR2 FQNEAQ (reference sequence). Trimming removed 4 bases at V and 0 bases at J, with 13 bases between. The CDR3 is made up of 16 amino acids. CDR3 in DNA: TGTGCCAGCAGCTCAATAAGGACCCTCTCTGGAAACACCATATATTTT. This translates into CASSSIRTLSGNTIYF.

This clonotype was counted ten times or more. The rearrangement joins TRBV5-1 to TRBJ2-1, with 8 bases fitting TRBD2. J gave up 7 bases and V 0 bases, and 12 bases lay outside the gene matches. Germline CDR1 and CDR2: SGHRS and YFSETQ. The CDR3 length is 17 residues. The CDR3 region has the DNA TGCGCCAGCAGCTTGGCCCTCGCCTCCGGGGGGGGAAATGAGCAGTTCTTC. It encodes CASSLALASGGGNEQFF. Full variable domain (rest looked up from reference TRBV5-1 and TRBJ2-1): KAGVTQTPRYLIKTRGQQVTLSCSPISGHRSVSWYQQTPGQGLQFLFEYFSETQRNKGNFPGRFSGRQFSNSRSEMNVSTLELGDSALYLCASSLALASGGGNEQFFGPGTRLTVL.

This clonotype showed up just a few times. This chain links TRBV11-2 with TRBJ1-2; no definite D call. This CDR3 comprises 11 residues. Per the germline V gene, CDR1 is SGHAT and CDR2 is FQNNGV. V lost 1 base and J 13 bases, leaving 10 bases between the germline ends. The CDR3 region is CASSLGPAPTF. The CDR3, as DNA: TGTGCCAGCAGCTTAGGCCCCGCCCCCACCTTC.

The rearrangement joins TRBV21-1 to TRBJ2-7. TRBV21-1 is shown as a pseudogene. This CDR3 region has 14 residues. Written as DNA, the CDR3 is TGTGCCAGCAGCAAAATCCAAAGCTCCTACGAGCAGTACTTC. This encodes CASSKIQSSYEQYF.

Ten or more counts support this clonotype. CDR3 nucleotide sequence: TGTGCCAGCAGACTCCAGGGATCGGACTATGGCTACACCTTC. Translation gives CASRLQGSDYGYTF. This rearrangement joins TRBV3-1 to TRBJ1-2; D might be TRBD1 (5 bases). This CDR3 comprises 14 residues. The ends were cut back, 6 bases at V and 3 bases at J, with 14 bases in the middle. Per germline, CDR1 LGHDT and CDR2 YNNKEL (reference sequence).

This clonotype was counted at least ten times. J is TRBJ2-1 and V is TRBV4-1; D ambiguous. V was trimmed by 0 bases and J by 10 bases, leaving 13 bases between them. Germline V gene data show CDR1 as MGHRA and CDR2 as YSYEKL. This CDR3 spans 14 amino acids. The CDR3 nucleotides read TGCGCCAGCAGCCAAGATGGGTCCGCCAGGGAGCAGTTCTTC. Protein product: CASSQDGSAREQFF.

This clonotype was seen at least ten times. The CDR3 sequence: CASSSTGHNYGYTF. The DNA for the CDR3 is TGTGCCAGCAGTTCGACAGGCCATAACTATGGCTACACCTTC. The chain is built from TRBV6-5 and TRBJ1-2, with D perhaps TRBD1 (6 bases). The CDR3 covers 14 residues. Germline-derived CDR1 and CDR2 are MNHEY and SVGAGI. V dropped 4 bases and J dropped 1 base, with 10 bases sitting between them.

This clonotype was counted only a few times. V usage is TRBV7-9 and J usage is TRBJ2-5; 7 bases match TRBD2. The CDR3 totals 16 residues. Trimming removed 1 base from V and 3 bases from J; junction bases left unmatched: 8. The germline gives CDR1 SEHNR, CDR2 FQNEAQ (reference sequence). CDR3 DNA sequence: TGTGCCAGCAGCTTAGGTGGCGGGGGAGCCGAAGAGACCCAGTACTTC. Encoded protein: CASSLGGGGAEETQYF.

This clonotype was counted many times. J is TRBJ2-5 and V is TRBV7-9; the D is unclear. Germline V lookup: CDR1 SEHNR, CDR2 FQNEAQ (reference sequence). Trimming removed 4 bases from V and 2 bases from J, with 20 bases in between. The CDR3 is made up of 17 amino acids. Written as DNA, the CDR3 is TGTGCCAGCAGCTCCCCCCCAAATGAGGCGGCACAAGAGACCCAGTACTTC. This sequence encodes CASSSPPNEAAQETQYF.

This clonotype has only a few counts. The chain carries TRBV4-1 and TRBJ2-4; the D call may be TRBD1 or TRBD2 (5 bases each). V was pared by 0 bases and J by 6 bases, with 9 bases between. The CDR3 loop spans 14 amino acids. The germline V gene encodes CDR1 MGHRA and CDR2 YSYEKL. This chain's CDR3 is CASSQDQGPNIQYF. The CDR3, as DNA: TGCGCCAGCAGCCAAGATCAGGGACCAAACATTCAGTACTTC.

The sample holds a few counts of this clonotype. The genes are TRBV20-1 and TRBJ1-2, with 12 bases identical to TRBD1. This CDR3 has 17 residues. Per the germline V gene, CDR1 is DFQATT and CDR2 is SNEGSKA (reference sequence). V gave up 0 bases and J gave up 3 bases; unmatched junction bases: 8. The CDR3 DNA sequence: TGCAGTGCTAGAGACACCGGGACAGGGGGCCTTTACTATGGCTACACCTTC. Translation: CSARDTGTGGLYYGYTF.

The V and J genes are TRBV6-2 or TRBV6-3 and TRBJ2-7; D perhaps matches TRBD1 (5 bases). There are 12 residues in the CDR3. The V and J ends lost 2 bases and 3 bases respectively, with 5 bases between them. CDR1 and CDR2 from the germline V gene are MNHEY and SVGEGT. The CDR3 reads CASSYTGYEQYF. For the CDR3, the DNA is TGTGCCAGCAGTTACACAGGCTACGAGCAGTACTTC.

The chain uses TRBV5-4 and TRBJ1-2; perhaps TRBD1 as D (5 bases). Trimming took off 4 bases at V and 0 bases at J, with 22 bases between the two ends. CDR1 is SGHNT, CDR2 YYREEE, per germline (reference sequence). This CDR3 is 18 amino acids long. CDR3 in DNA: TGTGCCAGCAGCCGGCTGGGCTTCCAGGGAGGAACTAACTATGGCTACACCTTC. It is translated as CASSRLGFQGGTNYGYTF.